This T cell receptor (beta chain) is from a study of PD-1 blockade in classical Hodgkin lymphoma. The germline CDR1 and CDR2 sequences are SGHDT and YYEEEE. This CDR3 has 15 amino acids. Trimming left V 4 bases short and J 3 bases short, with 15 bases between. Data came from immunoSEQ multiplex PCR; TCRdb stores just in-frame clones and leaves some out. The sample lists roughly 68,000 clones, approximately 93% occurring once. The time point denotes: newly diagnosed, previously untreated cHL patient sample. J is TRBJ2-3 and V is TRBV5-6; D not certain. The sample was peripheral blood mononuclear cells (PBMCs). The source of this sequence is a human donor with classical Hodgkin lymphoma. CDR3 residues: CASSRNVRETDTQYF. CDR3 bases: TGTGCCAGCAGCCGGAACGTTCGTGAGACAGATACGCAGTATTTT.